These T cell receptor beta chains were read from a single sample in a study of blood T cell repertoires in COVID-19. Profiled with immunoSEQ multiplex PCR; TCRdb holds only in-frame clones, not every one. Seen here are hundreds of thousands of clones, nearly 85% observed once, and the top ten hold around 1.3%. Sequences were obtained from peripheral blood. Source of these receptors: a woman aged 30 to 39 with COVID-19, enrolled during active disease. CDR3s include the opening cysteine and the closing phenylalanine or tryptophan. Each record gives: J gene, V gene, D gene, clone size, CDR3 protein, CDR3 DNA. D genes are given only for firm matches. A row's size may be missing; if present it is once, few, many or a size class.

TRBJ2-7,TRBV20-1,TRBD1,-,CSASIPPGQGKEQYF,TGCAGTGCTAGTATCCCCCCGGGACAGGGAAAAGAGCAGTACTTC
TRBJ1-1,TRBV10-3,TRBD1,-,CAISEQQGMNTEAFF,TGTGCCATCAGTGAGCAACAGGGGATGAACACTGAAGCTTTCTTT
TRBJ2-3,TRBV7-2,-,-,CASSVSPPTAGDTQYF,TGTGCCAGCAGCGTCTCCCCCCCTACGGCGGGAGATACGCAGTATTTT
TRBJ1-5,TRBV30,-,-,CAWSVLAGDQPQHF,TGTGCCTGGAGTGTACTCGCAGGGGATCAGCCCCAGCATTTT
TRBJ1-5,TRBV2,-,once,CASSLSVLEVDQPQHF,TGTGCCAGCAGCCTCTCGGTCCTTGAAGTCGATCAGCCCCAGCATTTT
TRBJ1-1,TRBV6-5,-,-,CASSIAGTRNEAFF,TGTGCCAGCAGTATTGCCGGGACAAGAAACGAAGCTTTCTTT
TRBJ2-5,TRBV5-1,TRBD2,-,CASSLAGSGGKETQYF,TGCGCCAGCAGCTTGGCTGGTAGCGGGGGTAAAGAGACCCAGTACTTC
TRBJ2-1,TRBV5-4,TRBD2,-,CASSLTEGLAGITYNEQFF,TGTGCCAGCAGCTTGACGGAAGGACTAGCGGGAATTACCTACAATGAGCAGTTCTTC
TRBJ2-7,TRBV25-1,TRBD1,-,CASSDPEGQGLYEQYF,TGTGCCAGCAGTGATCCGGAGGGACAGGGGTTATACGAGCAGTACTTC
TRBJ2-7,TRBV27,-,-,CASKPGTEYYEQYF,TGTGCCAGCAAACCAGGGACTGAATATTACGAGCAGTACTTC
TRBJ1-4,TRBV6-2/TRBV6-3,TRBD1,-,CASSPQPGQGAPNEKLFF,TGTGCCAGCAGCCCTCAACCGGGACAGGGGGCGCCTAATGAAAAACTGTTTTTT
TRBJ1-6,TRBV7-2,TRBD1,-,CASSLARTGAGSPLHF,TGTGCCAGCAGCTTAGCGAGGACAGGGGCTGGATCACCCCTCCACTTT
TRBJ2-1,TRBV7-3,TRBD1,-,CASSYGQGTQFF,TGTGCCAGCAGCTATGGACAGGGGACGCAGTTCTTC
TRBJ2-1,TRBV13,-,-,CASSLSLATEQFF,TGTGCCAGCAGCTTGAGTCTAGCAACGGAGCAGTTCTTC
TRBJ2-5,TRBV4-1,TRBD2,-,CASSQVIAGGQETQYF,TGCGCCAGCAGCCAAGTAATAGCGGGAGGACAAGAGACCCAGTACTTC
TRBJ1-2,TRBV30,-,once,CAWSLPRAGYTF,TGTGCCTGGAGTCTCCCCAGGGCTGGCTACACCTTC
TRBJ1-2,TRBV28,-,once,CASSSPGRTNYGYTF,TGTGCCAGCAGTTCCCCAGGGCGGACCAACTATGGCTACACCTTC
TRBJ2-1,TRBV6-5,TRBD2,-,CASTELTSGVGEQFF,TGTGCCAGCACCGAACTGACTAGCGGGGTGGGTGAGCAGTTCTTC
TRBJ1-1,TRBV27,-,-,CASSREWATEAFF,TGTGCCAGCAGTCGGGAATGGGCCACTGAAGCTTTCTTT
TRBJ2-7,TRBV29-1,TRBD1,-,CSVEGPGTGLSYEQYF,TGCAGCGTTGAAGGTCCCGGGACAGGGCTCTCCTACGAGCAGTACTTC
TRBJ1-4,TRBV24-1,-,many,CATSAADTFNEKLFF,TGTGCCACCAGTGCTGCGGACACCTTTAATGAAAAACTGTTTTTT
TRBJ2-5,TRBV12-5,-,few,CASASSGGLQETQYF,TGTGCTAGTGCCTCATCAGGAGGGTTACAAGAGACCCAGTACTTC